What follows describes a single T cell receptor (beta chain). What it binds is unknown. Germline V gives CDR1 LNHDA, CDR2 SQIVND (reference sequence). J gave up 1 base and V 5 bases, and 9 bases lay outside the gene matches. The CDR3 sequence is 16 residues long. The sample belongs to a study of Ad26.COV2.S vaccination and SARS-CoV-2 variants. Overall study: Ad26.COV2.S given intramuscularly, once or twice 56 days apart.

The data were produced by immunoSEQ multiplex PCR, yet TCRdb's version contains in-frame clones alone and is incomplete. The top ten hold less than 4.5% of the sample, which has 350,000 to 500,000 clones, around 91% seen once. The treatment denotes: around 19 received Ad26.COV2.S at low or high dose, single or two shots; about five received placebo; per-sample allocation not given. Sampling happened 63 days after the first vaccine or placebo injection. An adult aged 18-55 years in Boston served as the donor. General study points: Reportedly, spike-specific CD8+ and CD4+ T cell responses achieved substantial breadth once vaccination had taken place. The study found higher spike-specific TCR breadth in vaccine than placebo recipients.

The input for sequencing was peripheral blood, taken in a trial of Ad26.COV2.S vaccine versus placebo. This clonotype was obtained from a person between 18 and 65 years old who received the Ad26.COV2.S COVID-19 vaccine or a placebo. The chain recombines TRBV19 with TRBJ2-7; 9 nucleotides align to TRBD1. CDR3 in amino acids: CASSLSGTGISYEQYF. CDR3 in DNA: TGTGCCAGTAGTCTCTCCGGGACAGGGATATCCTACGAGCAGTACTTC.